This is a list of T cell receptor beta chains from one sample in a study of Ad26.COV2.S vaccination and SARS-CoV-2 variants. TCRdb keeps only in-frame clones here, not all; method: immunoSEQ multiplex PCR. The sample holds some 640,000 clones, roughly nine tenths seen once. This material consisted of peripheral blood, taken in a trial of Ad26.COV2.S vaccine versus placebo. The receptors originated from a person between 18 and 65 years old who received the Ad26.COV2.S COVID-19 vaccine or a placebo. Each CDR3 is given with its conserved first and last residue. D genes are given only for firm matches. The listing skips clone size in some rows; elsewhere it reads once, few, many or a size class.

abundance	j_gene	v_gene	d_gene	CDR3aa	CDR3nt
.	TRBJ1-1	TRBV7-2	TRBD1	CASSLVQGAQNTEAFF	TGTGCCAGCAGCTTAGTGCAGGGGGCGCAGAACACTGAAGCTTTCTTT
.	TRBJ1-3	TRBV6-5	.	CASRSTDGRNTIYF	TGTGCCAGCCGATCAACGGACGGACGAAACACCATATATTTT
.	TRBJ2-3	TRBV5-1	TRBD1	CASSIQGVGTDTQYF	TGCGCCAGCAGCATACAGGGGGTAGGGACAGATACGCAGTATTTT
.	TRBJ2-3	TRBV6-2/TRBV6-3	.	CASSYPGLTDTQYF	TGTGCCAGCAGTTACCCAGGGCTTACAGATACGCAGTATTTT
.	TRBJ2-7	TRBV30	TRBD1	CACRPPGQGSYEQYF	TGTGCCTGTCGGCCCCCGGGACAGGGCTCCTACGAGCAGTACTTC
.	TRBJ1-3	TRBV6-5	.	CASSYALGSSGNTIYF	TGTGCCAGCAGCTACGCTTTGGGCAGCTCTGGAAACACCATATATTTT
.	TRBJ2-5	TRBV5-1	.	CASSPRTPGSETQYF	TGCGCCAGCAGCCCAAGGACTCCCGGGTCGGAGACCCAGTACTTC
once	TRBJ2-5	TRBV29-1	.	CSVERTESGTQYF	TGCAGCGTTGAACGGACGGAATCCGGGACCCAGTACTTC
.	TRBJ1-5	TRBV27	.	CASSLAVSREPQHF	TGTGCCAGCAGTTTGGCCGTCTCTAGGGAGCCCCAGCATTTT
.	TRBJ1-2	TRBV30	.	CAWNTGTSSYTF	TGTGCCTGGAACACCGGGACTTCGAGCTACACCTTC
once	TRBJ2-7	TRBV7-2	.	CASSPSGTPLEQYF	TGTGCCAGCAGCCCCTCCGGGACTCCACTAGAGCAGTACTTC
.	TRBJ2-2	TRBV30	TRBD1	CAWSRDRLIGELFF	TGTGCCTGGAGCAGGGACAGACTGATCGGGGAGCTGTTTTTT
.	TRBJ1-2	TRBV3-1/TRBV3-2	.	CASSQLRYGYTF	TGTGCCAGCAGCCAATTGCGGTATGGCTACACCTTC
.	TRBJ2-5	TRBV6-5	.	CASARAKETQYF	TGTGCCTCTGCGAGGGCGAAAGAGACCCAGTACTTC
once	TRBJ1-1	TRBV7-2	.	CASSSDPGHNTEAFF	TGTGCCAGCAGCTCGGACCCGGGACATAACACTGAAGCTTTCTTT
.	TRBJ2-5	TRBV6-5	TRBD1	CASSYPTGGGETQYF	TGTGCCAGCAGTTACCCCACAGGGGGCGGTGAGACCCAGTACTTC
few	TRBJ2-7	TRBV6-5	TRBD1	CASSRGTGDYEQYF	TGTGCCAGCAGTCGGGGGACAGGGGACTACGAGCAGTACTTC
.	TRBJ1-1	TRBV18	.	CASSQSSGTLNTEAFF	TGTGCCAGCTCCCAATCCTCAGGGACATTGAACACTGAAGCTTTCTTT
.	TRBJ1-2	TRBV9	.	CASSESGGANYGYTF	TGTGCCAGCAGCGAAAGTGGGGGGGCGAACTATGGCTACACCTTC
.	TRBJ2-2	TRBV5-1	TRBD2	CASSLALAGGTNTGELFF	TGCGCCAGCAGCTTGGCTCTAGCGGGGGGAACCAACACCGGGGAGCTGTTTTTT
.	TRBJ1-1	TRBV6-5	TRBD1	CASSYSDRGGTEAFF	TGTGCCAGCAGTTACTCCGACAGGGGGGGTACTGAAGCTTTCTTT
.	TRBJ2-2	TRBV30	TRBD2	CAWTLGGGNTGELFF	TGTGCCTGGACCCTCGGGGGGGGTAACACCGGGGAGCTGTTTTTT
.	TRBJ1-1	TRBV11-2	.	CASSSTVNTEAFF	TGTGCCAGCAGTTCGACGGTGAACACTGAAGCTTTCTTT
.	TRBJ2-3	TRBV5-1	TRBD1	CASSLGQGSVDTQYF	TGCGCCAGCAGCCTGGGACAGGGGAGTGTGGATACGCAGTATTTT
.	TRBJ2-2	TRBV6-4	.	CASSGDGNTGELFF	TGTGCCAGCAGTGGGGACGGGAACACCGGGGAGCTGTTTTTT
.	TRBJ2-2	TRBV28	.	CASTGHPNTGELFF	TGTGCCAGCACGGGACACCCGAACACCGGGGAGCTGTTTTTT
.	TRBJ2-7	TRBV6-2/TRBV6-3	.	CASSNPFPYEQYF	TGTGCCAGCAGTAACCCATTCCCCTACGAGCAGTACTTC
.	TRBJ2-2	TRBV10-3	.	CATMEGRNTGELFF	TGTGCCACCATGGAGGGCCGGAACACCGGGGAGCTGTTTTTT
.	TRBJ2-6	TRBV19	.	CASSIEYPGANVLTF	TGTGCCAGTAGTATAGAGTATCCTGGGGCCAACGTCCTGACTTTC
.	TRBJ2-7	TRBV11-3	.	CASSLGSGYSYEQYF	TGTGCCAGCAGCTTAGGTAGCGGATACTCCTACGAGCAGTACTTC
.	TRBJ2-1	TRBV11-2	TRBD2	CASSLMGLAGAYEQFF	TGTGCCAGCAGCCTCATGGGGTTAGCGGGAGCCTATGAGCAGTTCTTC
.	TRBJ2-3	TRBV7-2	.	CASSISRGTDTQYF	TGTGCCAGCAGCATAAGCAGGGGCACAGATACGCAGTATTTT
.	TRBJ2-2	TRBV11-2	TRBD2	CASSLVAGTNTGELFF	TGTGCCAGCAGCTTAGTAGCGGGGACCAACACCGGGGAGCTGTTTTTT
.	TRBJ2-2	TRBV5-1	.	CASSQRLSGELFF	TGCGCCAGCAGCCAAAGGTTATCCGGGGAGCTGTTTTTT
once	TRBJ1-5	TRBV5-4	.	CASSPSRDQPQHF	TGTGCCAGCAGCCCCTCGAGAGATCAGCCCCAGCATTTT
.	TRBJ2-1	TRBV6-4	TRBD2	CASSDPRLADRILTYNEQFF	TGTGCCAGCAGTGACCCCCGTCTAGCGGATCGGATTCTGACCTACAATGAGCAGTTCTTC
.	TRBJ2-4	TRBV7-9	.	CASRLQGGNIQYF	TGTGCCAGCAGACTACAGGGCGGGAACATTCAGTACTTC
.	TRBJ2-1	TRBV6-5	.	CASSPVDNEQFF	TGTGCCAGCAGCCCCGTGGACAATGAGCAGTTCTTC
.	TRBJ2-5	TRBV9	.	CASSVAWSTEETQYF	TGTGCCAGCAGCGTAGCTTGGTCTACCGAGGAGACCCAGTACTTC
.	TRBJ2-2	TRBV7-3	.	CASSLRERGGELFF	TGTGCCAGCAGCTTAAGGGAAAGGGGCGGGGAGCTGTTTTTT
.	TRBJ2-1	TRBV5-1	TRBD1	CASSLVTGTGLQFF	TGCGCCAGCAGCTTGGTTACCGGGACAGGATTGCAGTTCTTC
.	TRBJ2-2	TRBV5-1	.	CASGPLGRTGELFF	TGCGCCAGCGGGCCGTTGGGGCGCACCGGGGAGCTGTTTTTT
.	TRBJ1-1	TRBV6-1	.	CASSDITEAFF	TGTGCCAGCAGTGATATCACTGAAGCTTTCTTT
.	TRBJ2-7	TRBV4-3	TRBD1	CASSQDGTGTDEQYF	TGCGCCAGCAGCCAAGACGGGACAGGGACCGACGAGCAGTACTTC
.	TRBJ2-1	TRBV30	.	CAWSSSVEQFF	TGTGCCTGGAGTAGTTCGGTAGAGCAGTTCTTC
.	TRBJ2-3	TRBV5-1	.	CASSLGGDTQYF	TGCGCCAGCAGCCTGGGGGGAGATACGCAGTATTTT
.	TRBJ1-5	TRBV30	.	CAWSVAPSEVLYF	TGTGCCTGGAGTGTGGCTCCGAGTGAAGTCTTGTATTTT
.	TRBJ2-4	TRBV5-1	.	CASSLGGREVNIQYF	TGCGCCAGCAGCTTGGGGGGGAGAGAAGTAAACATTCAGTACTTC
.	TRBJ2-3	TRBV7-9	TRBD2	CASSRASGGADTQYF	TGTGCCAGCAGCAGAGCTAGCGGAGGGGCGGATACGCAGTATTTT
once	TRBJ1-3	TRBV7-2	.	CASSLEVWGSGNTIYF	TGTGCCAGCAGCTTAGAGGTTTGGGGCTCTGGAAACACCATATATTTT
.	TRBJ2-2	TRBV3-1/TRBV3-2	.	CASSRGDGSLTRELFF	TGTGCCAGCAGTAGAGGGGACGGGAGCCTAACCAGGGAGCTGTTTTTT
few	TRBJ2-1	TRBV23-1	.	CASSQPASSYNEQFF	TGCGCCAGCAGTCAACCTGCCAGCTCCTACAATGAGCAGTTCTTC
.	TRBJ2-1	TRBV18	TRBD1	CASSPGQYNEQFF	TGTGCCAGCTCACCGGGACAGTACAATGAGCAGTTCTTC
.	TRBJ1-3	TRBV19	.	CASSIGLSGNTIYF	TGTGCCAGTAGTATAGGACTTTCTGGAAACACCATATATTTT
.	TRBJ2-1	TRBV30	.	CARGSLSNEQFF	TGTGCCCGGGGGAGCCTCTCCAATGAGCAGTTCTTC